One sample yielded the 14 T cell receptor beta chains listed below, sequenced in a study of blood T cell repertoires in COVID-19. Clones were read by immunoSEQ multiplex PCR, and TCRdb kept only the in-frame ones, dropping some. The sample consists of about 200,000 clones, about 86% of them appearing once. The specimen was peripheral blood. The receptors were gathered from a woman aged 70-85 years with acute or convalescent COVID-19.

The chain carries TRBV6-5 and TRBJ1-2, with D unresolved. V lost 2 bases and J 4 bases, leaving 5 bases between the germline ends. The CDR3 extends over 12 amino acids. Germline CDR1 is MNHEY and CDR2 is SVGAGI. The CDR3 DNA is TGTGCCAGCAGTTACGGCAGCTATGGCTACACCTTC. Its translation is CASSYGSYGYTF.

This chain joins TRBV2 and TRBJ1-5; perhaps TRBD1 as D (6 bases). Germline lookup yields CDR1 SNHLY and CDR2 FYNNEI. The CDR3 is 15 residues long. The ends were cut back, 0 bases at V and 12 bases at J, with 18 bases in the middle. The CDR3: CASSEARTESERQHF. The DNA for the CDR3 is TGTGCCAGCAGTGAAGCCAGGACAGAATCCGAGCGCCAGCATTTT. Full variable domain (rest looked up from reference TRBV2 and TRBJ1-5): EPEVTQTPSHQVTQMGQEVILRCVPISNHLYFYWYRQILGQKVEFLVSFYNNEISEKSEIFDDQFSVERPDGSNFTLKIRSTKLEDSAMYFCASSEARTESERQHFGDGTRLSIL.

This sequence joins TRBV6-5 and TRBJ1-2, with D perhaps matching TRBD1 (5 bases). The CDR3 has 15 residues. The V gene's germline CDR1 is MNHEY and CDR2 SVGAGI. V dropped 5 bases and J dropped 1 base, with 14 bases sitting between them. The CDR3 coding sequence is TGTGCCAGCAGTCCCGGTGGGGGGGGTAACTATGGCTACACCTTC. Translation: CASSPGGGGNYGYTF.

V is TRBV27 and J is TRBJ1-4, with TRBD1 as a possible D gene (5 bases). Trimming removed 5 bases at V and 8 bases at J, with 21 bases between. The CDR3 contains 16 residues. Per the germline V gene, CDR1 is MNHEY and CDR2 is SMNVEV (reference sequence). The CDR3 loop reads CASSPTLAQKGEKLFF. The CDR3, as DNA: TGTGCCAGCAGTCCGACCTTGGCCCAAAAGGGGGAAAAACTGTTTTTT. Together with reference TRBV27 and TRBJ1-4, the CDR3 gives the full variable domain: EAQVTQNPRYLITVTGKKLTVTCSQNMNHEYMSWYRQDPGLGLRQIYYSMNVEVTDKGDVPEGYKVSRKEKRNFPLILESPSPNQTSLYFCASSPTLAQKGEKLFFGSGTQLSVL.

The V gene is TRBV19, the J gene TRBJ2-2, with a weak D call TRBD2 (6 bases). Germline loops: CDR1 LNHDA, CDR2 SQIVND (reference sequence). This CDR3 comprises 14 residues. V was pared by 6 bases and J by 6 bases, with 14 bases between. The CDR3 DNA is TGTGCCAGTAGGCCGGGACTCCTTTCCGGGGAGCTGTTTTTT. Translating it yields CASRPGLLSGELFF.

This rearrangement joins TRBV11-3 to TRBJ2-5; maybe TRBD1 (6 bases). V was cut by 5 bases and J by 0 bases, with 16 bases left in between. Germline CDR1 reads SGHNT; CDR2 reads YENEEA. The CDR3 totals 16 residues. CDR3: CASSISGTLYQETQYF. The DNA of the CDR3 is TGTGCCAGCAGCATCTCCGGGACATTGTACCAAGAGACCCAGTACTTC. Filled out from reference TRBV11-3 and TRBJ2-5, the complete variable domain reads EAGVVQSPRYKIIEKKQPVAFWCNPISGHNTLYWYLQNLGQGPELLIRYENEEAVDDSQLPKDRFSAERLKGVDSTLKIQPAELGDSAVYLCASSISGTLYQETQYFGPGTRLLVL.

This clone was picked up one time. The rearrangement uses TRBV7-2 and TRBJ2-1; 10 bases fit TRBD2. Germline V gene data show CDR1 as SGHTA and CDR2 as FQGNSA. V dropped 5 bases and J dropped 4; count of bases not matched to a gene: 5. This CDR3 region has 15 residues. Here the CDR3 DNA reads TGTGCCAGCAGCCAGGGACTAGCGACTTACAATGAGCAGTTCTTC. It specifies CASSQGLATYNEQFF.

V gene TRBV6-2 or TRBV6-3 combines with J gene TRBJ2-3; 7 positions agree with TRBD2. Trimming cost V 0 bases and J 3 bases; bases outside gene matches: 6. The CDR3 totals 16 residues. Germline CDR1 is MNHEY and CDR2 is SVGEGT. CDR3 DNA: TGTGCCAGCAGTTACTCAGGCCTAGCGGTTACAGATACGCAGTATTTT. Residues: CASSYSGLAVTDTQYF.

The V and J genes are TRBV12-5 and TRBJ1-5; 7 bases map to TRBD1. This CDR3 has 17 residues. V lost 2 bases and J lost 3; bases outside the gene matches: 10. The germline gives CDR1 LGHNT, CDR2 FRNRAP. The CDR3 nucleotides are TGTGCTAGTGGTTTGTACACCGGGACAGCTATCAATCAGCCCCAGCATTTT. It is translated as CASGLYTGTAINQPQHF.

V usage is TRBV7-9 and J usage is TRBJ1-5, with 8 positions matching TRBD1. The germline V gene encodes CDR1 SEHNR and CDR2 FQNEAQ (reference sequence). Trimming removed 5 bases from V and 3 bases from J; junction bases left unmatched: 6. This CDR3 is built from 15 residues. DNA of the CDR3: TGTGCCAGCAGCCAACAGGGGGTAGTCAATCAGCCCCAGCATTTT. It encodes CASSQQGVVNQPQHF.

The V and J genes are TRBV7-9 and TRBJ2-4; D might be TRBD2 (6 bases). The CDR3 loop spans 15 amino acids. Germline CDR1 SEHNR, CDR2 FQNEAQ (reference sequence). Trimming removed 5 bases from V and 0 bases from J, with 11 bases in between. DNA of the CDR3: TGTGCCAGCAGCCGGGACTCACTAGCCAAAAACATTCAGTACTTC. It is translated as CASSRDSLAKNIQYF. The full variable domain, in which reference TRBV7-9 and TRBJ2-4 provide the parts outside the CDR3, is DTGVSQNPRHKITKRGQNVTFRCDPISEHNRLYWYRQTLGQGPEFLTYFQNEAQLEKSRLLSDRFSAERPKGSFSTLEIQRTEQGDSAMYLCASSRDSLAKNIQYFGAGTRLSVL.

CDR3 region: CASSLDSYNEQFF. In DNA form, the CDR3 reads TGTGCCAGCAGCTTGGACAGTTACAATGAGCAGTTCTTC. The V call is TRBV11-3, the J call TRBJ2-1, with D possibly TRBD1 on 6 matching bases. The V gene lost 3 bases and the J gene lost 4 bases, with 7 bases spanning the gap. CDR3 length equals 13 residues. Germline loops: CDR1 SGHNT, CDR2 YENEEA.

J is TRBJ2-2 and V is TRBV5-4; D gene uncertain. This CDR3 has 14 residues. Germline lookup yields CDR1 SGHNT and CDR2 YYREEE (reference sequence). V shed 2 bases and J shed 5 bases, with 10 bases lying between them. The CDR3 loop is CASSLSLRTGELFF. The CDR3 DNA is TGTGCCAGCAGCTTAAGCCTTCGTACCGGGGAGCTGTTTTTT. The full variable domain, with the rest looked up from reference TRBV5-4 and TRBJ2-2, is ETGVTQSPTHLIKTRGQQVTLRCSSQSGHNTVSWYQQALGQGPQFIFQYYREEENGRGNFPPRFSGLQFPNYSSELNVNALELDDSALYLCASSLSLRTGELFFGEGSRLTVL.

V is TRBV25-1 and J is TRBJ2-4; D unclear. Germline CDR1 is MGHDK and CDR2 is SYGVNS. V shed 4 bases and J shed 1 base, with 11 bases lying between them. CDR3 length: 15 amino acids. The CDR3 DNA sequence: TGTGCCAGCAGTGTTTCAGTGAGGGCCAAAAACATTCAGTACTTC. Amino acids: CASSVSVRAKNIQYF.